These T cell receptor beta chains were read from a single sample in a study of blood T cells in healthy people across ages. MiXCR, run by TCRdb on the 5' RACE reads, gives a single entry per CDR3 protein. This sample carries around 1,500,000 distinct CDR3 sequences, about 30% of them seen once, and the ten largest clones take roughly 8.2%. The sequenced sample was blood. The receptors were gathered from a woman in her thirties in good health. Each CDR3 is given with its conserved first and last residue. Fields, in order: J gene, D gene, CDR3 length, clone size, V gene, CDR3 DNA, CDR3 protein. The D gene is left open where the match is weak. Rows may omit the clone size; those that give it use once, few, many or a size class.

J gene: TRBJ2-1; D gene: -; CDR3 length: 13; clone size: few; V gene: TRBV14; CDR3 DNA: TGTGCCAGCAGCCAAGAAAGGGGAAATGAGCAGTTCTTC; CDR3 protein: CASSQERGNEQFF
J gene: TRBJ2-4; D gene: -; CDR3 length: 12; clone size: -; V gene: TRBV20-1; CDR3 DNA: TGCAGTGCCCGGACGGTGCTAAATGAGCAGTACTTC; CDR3 protein: CSARTVLNEQYF
J gene: TRBJ2-3; D gene: TRBD1; CDR3 length: 13; clone size: -; V gene: TRBV24-1; CDR3 DNA: TGTGCCACCAGTGGACAGGGGAAAGATACGCAGTATTTT; CDR3 protein: CATSGQGKDTQYF
J gene: TRBJ2-1; D gene: -; CDR3 length: 16; clone size: -; V gene: TRBV4-2; CDR3 DNA: TGTGCCAGCAGCCAAGACTCCCCAGAAGGGAACAATGAGCAGTTCTTC; CDR3 protein: CASSQDSPEGNNEQFF
J gene: TRBJ1-5; D gene: -; CDR3 length: 12; clone size: few; V gene: TRBV12-5; CDR3 DNA: TGTGCTAGTGGTTTCCCTAATCAGCCCCAGCATTTT; CDR3 protein: CASGFPNQPQHF
J gene: TRBJ2-1; D gene: -; CDR3 length: 16; clone size: -; V gene: TRBV21-1; CDR3 DNA: TGTGCCAGCAGCAGGCGACTCCTACGCTCCTACAATGAGCAGTTCTTC; CDR3 protein: CASSRRLLRSYNEQFF
J gene: TRBJ2-5; D gene: -; CDR3 length: 14; clone size: -; V gene: TRBV3-1; CDR3 DNA: TGTGCCAGCAGCCAAGTGGTACTGGAAGAGACCCAGTACTTC; CDR3 protein: CASSQVVLEETQYF
J gene: TRBJ2-7; D gene: -; CDR3 length: 13; clone size: -; V gene: TRBV12-3/TRBV12-4; CDR3 DNA: TGTGCCAGCAGTTCCCCTTTTAGCTACGAGCAGTACTTC; CDR3 protein: CASSSPFSYEQYF
J gene: TRBJ2-3; D gene: -; CDR3 length: 16; clone size: few; V gene: TRBV7-2; CDR3 DNA: TGTGCCAGCAGCCCCAGCCGGGTAGCGCCGACAGATACGCAGTATTTT; CDR3 protein: CASSPSRVAPTDTQYF
J gene: TRBJ2-6; D gene: TRBD1; CDR3 length: 15; clone size: many; V gene: TRBV7-2; CDR3 DNA: TGTGCCAGCAGTTCCGACAGGGCCGGGGCCAACGTCCTGACTTTC; CDR3 protein: CASSSDRAGANVLTF
J gene: TRBJ1-6; D gene: TRBD1; CDR3 length: 15; clone size: -; V gene: TRBV28; CDR3 DNA: TGTGCCAGCAGTTTAGCTCAGGGGGCCAATTCACCCCTCCACTTT; CDR3 protein: CASSLAQGANSPLHF
J gene: TRBJ2-7; D gene: -; CDR3 length: 13; clone size: -; V gene: TRBV14; CDR3 DNA: TGTGCCAGCAGCCAATACCAGGACTGCGAGCAGTACTTC; CDR3 protein: CASSQYQDCEQYF
J gene: TRBJ2-5; D gene: -; CDR3 length: 16; clone size: -; V gene: TRBV5-6; CDR3 DNA: TGTGCCAGCAGCCCTGACAGAAGCCGAACCCAAGAGACCCAGTACTTC; CDR3 protein: CASSPDRSRTQETQYF
J gene: TRBJ2-5; D gene: TRBD1; CDR3 length: 15; clone size: few; V gene: TRBV29-1; CDR3 DNA: TGCAGCGTTGCTGGGTATACAGGGGCCCGAGAGACCCAGTACTTC; CDR3 protein: CSVAGYTGARETQYF
J gene: TRBJ2-3; D gene: TRBD2; CDR3 length: 12; clone size: -; V gene: TRBV20-1; CDR3 DNA: TGCAGTGCTAGTAGCGGGTCAGATACGCAGTATTTT; CDR3 protein: CSASSGSDTQYF
J gene: TRBJ2-7; D gene: TRBD2; CDR3 length: 14; clone size: many; V gene: TRBV28; CDR3 DNA: TGTGCCAGCAGGCTCGGAAGGGACTACTACGAGCAGTACTTC; CDR3 protein: CASRLGRDYYEQYF
J gene: TRBJ2-7; D gene: -; CDR3 length: 14; clone size: many; V gene: TRBV5-5; CDR3 DNA: TGTGCCAGCAGCTCGCTATTGGACCGAGCAGAGCAGTACTTC; CDR3 protein: CASSSLLDRAEQYF
J gene: TRBJ1-5; D gene: -; CDR3 length: 15; clone size: -; V gene: TRBV28; CDR3 DNA: TGTGCCAGCAACTACGGAGGGGCAAGCAATCAGCCCCAGCATTTT; CDR3 protein: CASNYGGASNQPQHF
J gene: TRBJ2-7; D gene: -; CDR3 length: 13; clone size: -; V gene: TRBV15; CDR3 DNA: TGTGCCACCAGCGGAGAAGGTGGCTACGAGCAGTACTTC; CDR3 protein: CATSGEGGYEQYF
J gene: TRBJ2-7; D gene: TRBD1; CDR3 length: 14; clone size: -; V gene: TRBV10-3; CDR3 DNA: TGTGCCATCAGCGGGACAGGGAGAGCCTACGAGCAGTACTTC; CDR3 protein: CAISGTGRAYEQYF
J gene: TRBJ2-3; D gene: -; CDR3 length: 14; clone size: few; V gene: TRBV7-3; CDR3 DNA: TGTGCCAGCAGCTTATCGGGCGGGGTGGGTACGCAGTATTTT; CDR3 protein: CASSLSGGVGTQYF
J gene: TRBJ2-4; D gene: -; CDR3 length: 17; clone size: few; V gene: TRBV4-1; CDR3 DNA: TGCGCCAGCAGCCAAGATGCATTCCAATTAGCCAAAAACATTCAGTACTTC; CDR3 protein: CASSQDAFQLAKNIQYF
J gene: TRBJ2-1; D gene: TRBD2; CDR3 length: 14; clone size: -; V gene: TRBV10-3; CDR3 DNA: TGTGCCATCAAAGGGCGGGAGGAGAGTGGTGAGCAGTTCTTC; CDR3 protein: CAIKGREESGEQFF
J gene: TRBJ2-1; D gene: TRBD2; CDR3 length: 17; clone size: -; V gene: TRBV6-2/TRBV6-3; CDR3 DNA: TGTGCCAGCAGTTATGGGACTAGCGGAACTCGTTTCGATGAGCAGTTCTTC; CDR3 protein: CASSYGTSGTRFDEQFF
J gene: TRBJ2-1; D gene: -; CDR3 length: 15; clone size: few; V gene: TRBV19; CDR3 DNA: TGTGCCAGTAGATCCGGGCGGGTCATCCACAATGAGCAGTTCTTC; CDR3 protein: CASRSGRVIHNEQFF
J gene: TRBJ1-4; D gene: -; CDR3 length: 14; clone size: few; V gene: TRBV21-1; CDR3 DNA: TGTGCCAGCAGCAAGGGAACAACTAATGAAAAACTGTTTTTT; CDR3 protein: CASSKGTTNEKLFF
J gene: TRBJ2-1; D gene: -; CDR3 length: 17; clone size: -; V gene: TRBV12-3/TRBV12-4; CDR3 DNA: TGTGCCAGCAGTCCTCTTTCCTTAGCGGCGGTCTTCCATGAGCAGTTCTTC; CDR3 protein: CASSPLSLAAVFHEQFF
J gene: TRBJ2-7; D gene: -; CDR3 length: 14; clone size: -; V gene: TRBV6-6; CDR3 DNA: TGTGCCAGCAGTTTCAGGTTAGCGGATTACGAGCAGTACTTC; CDR3 protein: CASSFRLADYEQYF
J gene: TRBJ2-3; D gene: -; CDR3 length: 12; clone size: -; V gene: TRBV6-2/TRBV6-3; CDR3 DNA: TGTGCCAGCAGCGGACAGACAAATACGCAGTATTTT; CDR3 protein: CASSGQTNTQYF
J gene: TRBJ2-1; D gene: -; CDR3 length: 14; clone size: -; V gene: TRBV3-1; CDR3 DNA: TGTGCCAGCAGCCAAGGTTTTGGTGCTGAGACCCAGTTCTTC; CDR3 protein: CASSQGFGAETQFF
J gene: TRBJ1-1; D gene: -; CDR3 length: 11; clone size: -; V gene: TRBV29-1; CDR3 DNA: TGCAGCGTTCACGGGGGCACTGAAGCTTTCTTT; CDR3 protein: CSVHGGTEAFF
J gene: TRBJ1-1; D gene: -; CDR3 length: 14; clone size: once; V gene: TRBV11-2; CDR3 DNA: TGTGCCAGCAGCTTCAACAGTGGGGGGACTGAAGCTTTCTTT; CDR3 protein: CASSFNSGGTEAFF
J gene: TRBJ1-4; D gene: -; CDR3 length: 14; clone size: -; V gene: TRBV12-3/TRBV12-4; CDR3 DNA: TGTGCCAGCAGTTTTCTGGGGGTGGATGAAAAACTGTTTTTT; CDR3 protein: CASSFLGVDEKLFF
J gene: TRBJ2-7; D gene: -; CDR3 length: 15; clone size: many; V gene: TRBV12-3/TRBV12-4; CDR3 DNA: TGTGCCAGCAGTTCCCAAGGGCGGTGGACCTACGAGCAGTACTTC; CDR3 protein: CASSSQGRWTYEQYF
J gene: TRBJ2-3; D gene: -; CDR3 length: 12; clone size: few; V gene: TRBV6-2/TRBV6-3; CDR3 DNA: TGTGCCAGCAGTTACCAGCAAGATACGCAGTATTTT; CDR3 protein: CASSYQQDTQYF
J gene: TRBJ1-2; D gene: TRBD1; CDR3 length: 15; clone size: -; V gene: TRBV4-1; CDR3 DNA: TGCGCCAGCAGCAACCGGGACAGGGGAGGCTATGGCTACACCTTC; CDR3 protein: CASSNRDRGGYGYTF
J gene: TRBJ1-2; D gene: -; CDR3 length: 15; clone size: -; V gene: TRBV21-1; CDR3 DNA: TGTGCCAGCAGCAAAGCCGGGAGAGCCCGCTATGGCTACACCTTC; CDR3 protein: CASSKAGRARYGYTF
J gene: TRBJ2-7; D gene: -; CDR3 length: 14; clone size: -; V gene: TRBV20-1; CDR3 DNA: TGCAGTGCCCTACCCACGGGCGTGACCTACGAGCAGTACTTC; CDR3 protein: CSALPTGVTYEQYF
J gene: TRBJ2-7; D gene: -; CDR3 length: 15; clone size: many; V gene: TRBV7-9; CDR3 DNA: TGTGCCAGCAGCTTAGCACAGGGACCTACCTACGAGCAGTACTTC; CDR3 protein: CASSLAQGPTYEQYF
J gene: TRBJ2-4; D gene: -; CDR3 length: 15; clone size: -; V gene: TRBV18; CDR3 DNA: TGTGCCAGCTCACCAGAGGTAGGAGGGATAAACATTCAGTACTTC; CDR3 protein: CASSPEVGGINIQYF
J gene: TRBJ2-3; D gene: -; CDR3 length: 16; clone size: few; V gene: TRBV5-5; CDR3 DNA: TGTGCCAGCAGCTTAAACAGGGTTACTAGCACAGATACGCAGTATTTT; CDR3 protein: CASSLNRVTSTDTQYF
J gene: TRBJ2-7; D gene: -; CDR3 length: 15; clone size: many; V gene: TRBV4-1; CDR3 DNA: TGCGCCCCCTCCCCCCGGGGTCCGTCCTCCTACGAGCAGTACTTC; CDR3 protein: CAPSPRGPSSYEQYF
J gene: TRBJ2-1; D gene: TRBD2; CDR3 length: 15; clone size: few; V gene: TRBV20-1; CDR3 DNA: TGCAGTGCTAGCCTTACTAGCGGGGGGTACAATGAGCAGTTCTTC; CDR3 protein: CSASLTSGGYNEQFF
J gene: TRBJ2-1; D gene: -; CDR3 length: 14; clone size: -; V gene: TRBV12-5; CDR3 DNA: TGTGCTAGTGGTTTGGACAGCACCGTAGGTGGGCAGTTCTTC; CDR3 protein: CASGLDSTVGGQFF
J gene: TRBJ2-1; D gene: -; CDR3 length: 11; clone size: -; V gene: TRBV29-1; CDR3 DNA: TGCAGCGCTGCTAGCGATGATGAGCAGTTCTTC; CDR3 protein: CSAASDDEQFF
J gene: TRBJ2-3; D gene: -; CDR3 length: 13; clone size: -; V gene: TRBV7-3; CDR3 DNA: TGTGCCAGCAGCCCGACAATCACAGATACGCAGTATTTT; CDR3 protein: CASSPTITDTQYF
J gene: TRBJ2-1; D gene: TRBD2; CDR3 length: 14; clone size: many; V gene: TRBV20-1; CDR3 DNA: TGCAGTCCAGACCCTAGCGGGAGTGAGCATGAGCAGTTCTTC; CDR3 protein: CSPDPSGSEHEQFF
J gene: TRBJ2-1; D gene: -; CDR3 length: 14; clone size: many; V gene: TRBV20-1; CDR3 DNA: TGCAGTGCTGGGGTGTCGGGCCTCTACAATGAGCAGTTCTTC; CDR3 protein: CSAGVSGLYNEQFF
J gene: TRBJ1-2; D gene: -; CDR3 length: 11; clone size: few; V gene: TRBV7-9; CDR3 DNA: TGTGCCAGCGATACAGATTATGGCTACACCTTC; CDR3 protein: CASDTDYGYTF
J gene: TRBJ1-4; D gene: -; CDR3 length: 11; clone size: many; V gene: TRBV29-1; CDR3 DNA: TGCAGCGCCGATCTTAATGAAAAACTGTTTTTT; CDR3 protein: CSADLNEKLFF
J gene: TRBJ1-1; D gene: -; CDR3 length: 12; clone size: -; V gene: TRBV29-1; CDR3 DNA: TGCAGCGTGGACACCGGCTACACTGAAGCTTTCTTT; CDR3 protein: CSVDTGYTEAFF
J gene: TRBJ1-5; D gene: -; CDR3 length: 14; clone size: once; V gene: TRBV19; CDR3 DNA: TGTGCCAGTAGTATTTCGTCAGACGGGCAGCCCCAGCATTTT; CDR3 protein: CASSISSDGQPQHF
J gene: TRBJ2-1; D gene: -; CDR3 length: 11; clone size: few; V gene: TRBV20-1; CDR3 DNA: TGCAGTGCTAGTCAAAGTAATGAGCAGTTCTTC; CDR3 protein: CSASQSNEQFF
J gene: TRBJ2-5; D gene: -; CDR3 length: 14; clone size: -; V gene: TRBV24-1; CDR3 DNA: TGTGCCACCAGTGATTTGGAGTACCAAGAGACCCAGTACTTC; CDR3 protein: CATSDLEYQETQYF
J gene: TRBJ2-5; D gene: TRBD2; CDR3 length: 15; clone size: few; V gene: TRBV10-3; CDR3 DNA: TGTGCCACCGACCGGGGAGGGAGCAGAGAAGAGACCCAGTACTTC; CDR3 protein: CATDRGGSREETQYF
J gene: TRBJ2-1; D gene: -; CDR3 length: 14; clone size: once; V gene: TRBV7-9; CDR3 DNA: TGTGCCAGCAGCTCCAGCTTCTGGCTCAATGAGCAGTTCTTC; CDR3 protein: CASSSSFWLNEQFF